The 32 T cell receptor beta chains below all came from one sample that was sequenced in a study of OX40 agonist ivuxolimab in advanced cancers. Method: immunoSEQ multiplex PCR; TCRdb's copy keeps in-frame clones and lacks some. The sample yields around 50,000 clones, 70% to 90% seen once. The sample consisted of CD4+ or CD8+ T cells sorted from blood, taken in a trial of the OX40 agonist ivuxolimab. Receptors were obtained from an adult with an advanced solid tumor such as melanoma, head and neck, liver or kidney cancer.

The CDR3 coding sequence is TGCGCCAGCAGCCAAGTGAGGGGGGCCCACTATGGCTACACCTTC. It translates to CASSQVRGAHYGYTF. This chain uses TRBV4-1 with TRBJ1-2, with D perhaps matching TRBD1 (6 bases). The CDR3 length is 15 residues. Between the trimmed V and J ends, which lost 1 base and 3 bases, there was a span of 12 bases. Looked up from germline, CDR1 is MGHRA and CDR2 is YSYEKL.

The V and J genes are TRBV9 and TRBJ2-1; D may be TRBD2 (5 bases). Trimming removed 0 bases at V and 4 bases at J, with 11 bases between. CDR3 length equals 15 residues. Germline V CDR1 and CDR2: SGDLS, YYNGEE. The CDR3 nucleotides are TGTGCCAGCAGCGTAGGGAGCGGAGGATACAATGAGCAGTTCTTC. Amino acid sequence: CASSVGSGGYNEQFF.

The chain has TRBV11-3 and TRBJ2-3; D unclear. V was trimmed by 4 bases and J by 6 bases, leaving 8 bases between them. The CDR3 runs to 12 residues. Germline assignment: CDR1 SGHNT and CDR2 YENEEA. CDR3 sequence: CASSWTGDTQYF. The CDR3 nucleotides read TGTGCCAGCAGCTGGACCGGGGATACGCAGTATTTT.

The chain joins TRBV7-9 to TRBJ2-5; D remains unclear. Germline CDR1 and CDR2: SEHNR and FQNEAQ (reference sequence). Trimming cost V 2 bases and J 4 bases, with 5 bases left between them. The CDR3 covers 12 residues. The CDR3 DNA follows: TGTGCCAGCAGCTTATCTCGAGAGACCCAGTACTTC. Protein: CASSLSRETQYF.

The chain combines TRBV18 with TRBJ2-7; the match to TRBD2 covers 8 bases. This CDR3 spans 15 amino acids. The germline V gene encodes CDR1 KGHSH and CDR2 LQKENI. V lost 5 bases and J lost 4; bases outside the gene matches: 10. The CDR3 is CASSSLAGNEYEQYF. Written as DNA, the CDR3 is TGTGCCAGCTCATCGTTAGCGGGAAACGAATACGAGCAGTACTTC.

The V call is TRBV6-1, the J call TRBJ1-2; 7 bases map to TRBD1. Per the germline V gene, CDR1 is MNHNS and CDR2 is SASEGT. The V segment lost 11 bases and the J segment 2 bases; nucleotides outside the gene matches: 8. The CDR3 contains 13 residues. The CDR3 DNA is TGTGCCGCCCGGGACAGCGGGAACTATGGCTACACCTTC. Translating gives CAARDSGNYGYTF.

This clone was recorded a few times. The chain combines TRBV5-1 with TRBJ2-2; the D is unclear. With 0 bases removed from V and 0 bases from J, the gap between germline ends came to 6 bases. The germline V gene encodes CDR1 SGHRS and CDR2 YFSETQ. This CDR3 is built from 15 residues. Written as DNA, the CDR3 is TGCGCCAGCAGCTTGGACGGGCCGAACACCGGGGAGCTGTTTTTT. It yields the protein CASSLDGPNTGELFF.

The CDR3 sequence: CASSRMPGLAAETQYF. The DNA for the CDR3 is TGCGCCAGCAGCCGAATGCCGGGACTAGCAGCGGAGACCCAGTACTTC. This chain joins TRBV5-1 and TRBJ2-5; TRBD2 agrees at 9 bases. This CDR3 comprises 16 residues. CDR1 and CDR2 from the germline V gene are SGHRS and YFSETQ. After removal of 4 bases from V and 5 bases from J, the junction contained 12 bases not matched to a gene.

The V gene is TRBV9, the J gene TRBJ1-2; D gene unclear. Germline-derived CDR1 and CDR2 are SGDLS and YYNGEE. V lost 4 bases to trimming and J lost 2 bases, with 6 bases between them. The CDR3 consists of 12 residues. The CDR3 DNA reads as TGTGCCAGCAGCCCCCTGAACTATGGCTACACCTTC. It yields the protein CASSPLNYGYTF.

This clone was seen more than once but under ten times. The rearrangement links TRBV2 to TRBJ1-1; tentatively, D is TRBD1 (6 bases). The CDR3 is 13 amino acids. Trimming left V 4 bases short and J 11 bases short, with 17 bases between. The germline V gene encodes CDR1 SNHLY and CDR2 FYNNEI. Here the CDR3 reads CASSVQGGGMAFF. CDR3 nucleotides: TGTGCCAGCAGTGTACAGGGTGGTGGGATGGCTTTCTTT.

The V and J genes are TRBV10-2 and TRBJ1-1; D is possibly TRBD1 (5 bases). The ends were cut back, 10 bases at V and 4 bases at J, with 16 bases in the middle. The germline gives CDR1 WSHSY, CDR2 SAAADI. This CDR3 is 13 amino acids long. The CDR3 DNA sequence: TGCGCCATTACCTCAGGGCTGGGCACTGAAGCTTTCTTT. This gives the protein CAITSGLGTEAFF.

The chain couples TRBV5-6 to TRBJ2-1; D is perhaps TRBD2 (5 bases). Germline V lookup: CDR1 SGHDT, CDR2 YYEEEE. This CDR3 is built from 16 residues. V was pared by 4 bases and J by 0 bases, with 14 bases between. The DNA of the CDR3 is TGTGCCAGCAGCGGAGGACTGTCCCCCTCCTACAATGAGCAGTTCTTC. Its translation is CASSGGLSPSYNEQFF.

This sequence joins TRBV19 and TRBJ2-3; 7 positions agree with TRBD2. Germline V gives CDR1 LNHDA, CDR2 SQIVND (reference sequence). This CDR3 has 15 residues. Trimming took 6 bases from V and 4 from J; bases not matched to a gene: 10. CDR3 amino acids: CASRRTSGLADTQYF. The CDR3 DNA reads as TGTGCCAGTAGACGGACTAGTGGGCTCGCAGATACGCAGTATTTT.

This clone was seen just once. The rearrangement joins TRBV6-5 to TRBJ2-7, with D hard to call. The CDR3 consists of 13 residues. Trimming removed 8 bases from V and 2 bases from J, with 13 bases in between. CDR1 and CDR2 from the germline V gene are MNHEY and SVGAGI. The CDR3 reads CASSRSYAYEQYF. The CDR3 DNA is TGTGCCAGCTCCCGGAGTTATGCCTACGAGCAGTACTTC.

The rearrangement links TRBV27 to TRBJ2-1; D uncertain. CDR1 is MNHEY and CDR2 is SMNVEV in the germline V gene (reference sequence). The CDR3 has 16 amino acids. Between the trimmed V and J ends, which lost 5 bases and 1 base, there was a span of 15 bases. The CDR3 bases are TGTGCCAGCAGTACGTGGCCCCAGGAATCCTACAATGAGCAGTTCTTC. Translation: CASSTWPQESYNEQFF.

The CDR3, as DNA: TGTGCCAGCAGCCCTTCGGTCTCCCAATTATCCGAGCAGTACTTC. It codes for CASSPSVSQLSEQYF. The chain recombines TRBV4-2 with TRBJ2-7; D gene uncertain. Germline CDR1 and CDR2: LGHNA and YNFKEQ. The CDR3 is 15 amino acids. V was pared by 4 bases and J by 6 bases, with 19 bases between.

V and J are TRBV19 and TRBJ1-1, with a tentative D call TRBD1 (5 bases). Germline V gene lookup returns CDR1 LNHDA and CDR2 SQIVND (reference sequence). V shed 10 bases and J shed 3 bases, with 18 bases lying between them. The CDR3 extends over 14 amino acids. The CDR3 reads CATTMGGWDTEAFF. The CDR3, as DNA: TGTGCCACCACTATGGGGGGGTGGGACACTGAAGCTTTCTTT.

The chain joins TRBV20-1 to TRBJ2-3, with D unresolved. There are 11 residues in the CDR3. Trimming removed 6 bases from V and 2 bases from J, with 6 bases in between. Germline assignment: CDR1 DFQATT and CDR2 SNEGSKA (reference sequence). CDR3 nucleotide sequence: TGCAGTGCGGGAACCACAGATACGCAGTATTTT. This gives the protein CSAGTTDTQYF.

The rearrangement uses TRBV5-1 and TRBJ1-1; D is uncertain. Germline CDR1 and CDR2: SGHRS and YFSETQ. The CDR3 runs to 14 residues. V shed 0 bases and J shed 1 base, with 7 bases lying between them. CDR3: CASSLGLGNTEAFF. Here the CDR3 DNA reads TGCGCCAGCAGCTTGGGACTGGGGAACACTGAAGCTTTCTTT.

V is TRBV19 and J is TRBJ2-7; tentative D call: TRBD2 (5 bases). CDR3 length: 15 amino acids. The V end was cut by 3 bases, the J end by 2 bases, with 14 bases between. Germline-derived CDR1 and CDR2 are LNHDA and SQIVND (reference sequence). In nucleotides, the CDR3 is TGTGCCAGTAGTATCCGATCTAGCTATACCTACGAGCAGTACTTC. This encodes CASSIRSSYTYEQYF.

V and J are TRBV28 and TRBJ2-1; D uncertain. The germline V and J ends were trimmed by 2 bases and 8 bases, with 7 bases remaining between them. In germline, CDR1 is MDHEN, CDR2 SYDVKM. This CDR3 has 12 residues. The CDR3: CASSLGVYEQFF. CDR3 bases: TGTGCCAGCAGTTTAGGTGTCTATGAGCAGTTCTTC.

Here the CDR3 reads CASSSGLRGYNEQFF. CDR3 DNA: TGTGCCAGCAGCTCGGGACTACGGGGATACAATGAGCAGTTCTTC. This chain joins TRBV28 and TRBJ2-1; 7 bases line up with TRBD2. Looked up from germline, CDR1 is MDHEN and CDR2 is SYDVKM. This CDR3 has 15 amino acids. V trimming: 6 bases; J trimming: 4 bases; junction bases outside the gene matches: 9.

The chain is built from TRBV2 and TRBJ1-5, with unresolved D. The germline gives CDR1 SNHLY, CDR2 FYNNEI. The CDR3 sequence is 15 residues long. V was trimmed by 2 bases and J by 0 bases, leaving 8 bases between them. The CDR3 here is CASSENTNSNQPQHF. The CDR3 coding sequence is TGTGCCAGCAGTGAAAACACAAATAGCAATCAGCCCCAGCATTTT.

The chain couples TRBV5-1 to TRBJ2-7; 11 bases are a match to TRBD2. In germline, CDR1 is SGHRS, CDR2 YFSETQ. Trimming took 0 bases from V and 3 from J; bases not matched to a gene: 2. This CDR3 is 15 amino acids long. CDR3 nucleotide sequence: TGCGCCAGCAGCTTGGGACTAGCGGGGTACTACGAGCAGTACTTC. This codes for CASSLGLAGYYEQYF.

The V gene is TRBV5-6, the J gene TRBJ2-5; weak D call: TRBD2 (5 bases). Germline V lookup: CDR1 SGHDT, CDR2 YYEEEE. V lost 2 bases and J lost 1, with 9 bases in between. The CDR3 has 14 amino acids. CDR3 amino acids: CASSFGSRQETQYF. The CDR3 coding sequence is TGTGCCAGCAGCTTTGGGAGCCGCCAAGAGACCCAGTACTTC. Combining the CDR3 with reference TRBV5-6 and TRBJ2-5 gives the whole variable domain DAGVTQSPTHLIKTRGQQVTLRCSPKSGHDTVSWYQQALGQGPQFIFQYYEEEERQRGNFPDRFSGHQFPNYSSELNVNALLLGDSALYLCASSFGSRQETQYFGPGTRLLVL.

The chain joins TRBV5-5 to TRBJ2-3; perhaps TRBD1 as D (6 bases). V was trimmed by 0 bases and J by 3 bases, leaving 8 bases between them. This CDR3 spans 14 amino acids. The germline V gene has CDR1 SGHKS and CDR2 YYEKEE (reference sequence). CDR3: CASSLDRATDTQYF. Here the CDR3 DNA reads TGTGCCAGCAGCTTGGACAGGGCAACAGATACGCAGTATTTT.

CDR3 residues: CASSSGLPGRETQYF. The CDR3, as DNA: TGTGCCAGCAGCTCGGGACTCCCCGGGCGAGAGACCCAGTACTTC. V and J are TRBV5-4 and TRBJ2-5, with TRBD2 as a possible D gene (6 bases). Germline assignment: CDR1 SGHNT and CDR2 YYREEE (reference sequence). The CDR3 totals 15 residues. V lost 3 bases and J lost 4, with 16 bases in between.

This chain links TRBV11-3 with TRBJ2-5, with TRBD1 as a possible D gene (6 bases). CDR1 and CDR2 from the germline V gene are SGHNT and YENEEA. Trimming took off 3 bases at V and 2 bases at J, with 10 bases between the two ends. This CDR3 spans 14 amino acids. The CDR3 reads CASSFGQIQETQYF. The CDR3 DNA reads TGTGCCAGCAGCTTTGGACAGATACAAGAGACCCAGTACTTC.

V gene TRBV5-1 combines with J gene TRBJ1-1; D is possibly TRBD1 (6 bases). CDR1 SGHRS and CDR2 YFSETQ come from the germline V gene. Trimming took 0 bases from V and 3 from J, leaving 15 bases between them. This CDR3 has 16 residues. As DNA, the CDR3 is TGCGCCAGCAGCTTGGTACGAGGGACACCATACACTGAAGCTTTCTTT. This translates into CASSLVRGTPYTEAFF.

This clone was detected only once. The chain couples TRBV5-1 to TRBJ2-1, with D hard to call. The CDR3 consists of 15 residues. CDR1 and CDR2 (germline): SGHRS, YFSETQ. V lost 2 bases and J 9 bases, leaving 18 bases between the germline ends. The CDR3 DNA follows: TGCGCCAGCAGCTTAGGAGCTGCGCGCTCGGCTGAGCAGTTCTTC. Its protein product is CASSLGAARSAEQFF.

Concerning this clone: This sample includes further DNA sequences coding for the same CDR3. The J gene is TRBJ2-5, the V gene TRBV7-9; D possibly corresponds to TRBD2 (5 bases). The CDR3 has 15 residues. In germline, CDR1 is SEHNR, CDR2 FQNEAQ (reference sequence). The V and J ends lost 2 bases and 1 base respectively, with 11 bases between them. CDR3 bases: TGTGCCAGCAGCTTATTGGGAGCTGTCCAAGAGACCCAGTACTTC. This sequence encodes CASSLLGAVQETQYF.

The chain links TRBV6-1 to TRBJ1-4; D is unclear. V was clipped by 8 bases and J by 6 bases, with 19 bases between them. There are 15 residues in the CDR3. The germline CDR1 and CDR2 sequences are MNHNS and SASEGT. The CDR3 here is CASQRVPTVDEKLFF. The CDR3 coding sequence is TGTGCCAGCCAAAGGGTCCCCACCGTCGATGAAAAACTGTTTTTT.